The 18 T cell receptor beta chains presented below share a single source sample, sequenced in a study of blood T cell repertoires in COVID-19. Assay: immunoSEQ multiplex PCR; the TCRdb copy retains only in-frame clones and omits some. The repertoire holds some 270,000 clones, 86% seen once, with approximately 8.2% in the top ten. The sample consisted of peripheral blood. All receptors come from a man aged 40-49 years with active or convalescent COVID-19.

The CDR3 DNA follows: TGTGCCAGCAGTTACGGACAGGGGGATTCACCCCTCCACTTT. This translates into CASSYGQGDSPLHF. V and J are TRBV6-5 and TRBJ1-6; 10 positions agree with TRBD1. With 2 bases clipped from V and 8 bases from J, the junction kept 0 bases outside the gene matches. There are 14 residues in the CDR3. The germline CDR1 and CDR2 sequences are MNHEY and SVGAGI.

The chain is built from TRBV6-5 and TRBJ2-7; the match to TRBD1 covers 8 bases. V shed 4 bases, J shed 5 bases, and the junction held 7 bases outside the gene matches. CDR1 MNHEY and CDR2 SVGAGI come from the germline V gene. The CDR3 has 14 residues. The CDR3 sequence is CASSSYRGANEQYF. The CDR3 nucleotides are TGTGCCAGCAGTTCCTACAGGGGGGCGAACGAGCAGTACTTC.

The chain employs TRBV6-5 and TRBJ1-2; no clear D. The V gene's germline CDR1 is MNHEY and CDR2 SVGAGI. The CDR3 runs to 12 residues. Trimming took off 0 bases at V and 6 bases at J, with 5 bases between the two ends. CDR3 residues: CASSYSGDGYTF. The DNA of the CDR3 is TGTGCCAGCAGTTACTCCGGGGATGGCTACACCTTC.

The chain couples TRBV12-3 or TRBV12-4 to TRBJ2-7; possible D gene TRBD1, 5 bases. Trimming left V 5 bases short and J 7 bases short, with 12 bases between. There are 12 residues in the CDR3. DNA of the CDR3: TGTGCCAGCAGTAGGGGCTCCAGGGAGCAGTACTTC. It is translated as CASSRGSREQYF.

The chain is built from TRBV5-1 and TRBJ2-2; D may be TRBD2 (6 bases). CDR3 length: 17 residues. CDR1 is SGHRS and CDR2 is YFSETQ in the germline V gene. The germline V and J ends were trimmed by 4 bases and 4 bases, with 20 bases remaining between them. DNA of the CDR3: TGCGCCAGCAGCCACCGCCTAGCGAGGGGTGGCACCGGGGAGCTGTTTTTT. Translating it yields CASSHRLARGGTGELFF. The whole variable domain, filled in from reference TRBV5-1 and TRBJ2-2, reads KAGVTQTPRYLIKTRGQQVTLSCSPISGHRSVSWYQQTPGQGLQFLFEYFSETQRNKGNFPGRFSGRQFSNSRSEMNVSTLELGDSALYLCASSHRLARGGTGELFFGEGSRLTVL.

The CDR3 DNA is TGTGCCAGCAGTTGGTACCTTGAGGATGAGCAGTTCTTC. This encodes CASSWYLEDEQFF. The chain combines TRBV28 with TRBJ2-1; D gene ambiguous. V was trimmed by 4 bases and J by 8 bases, leaving 12 bases between them. Germline V lookup: CDR1 MDHEN, CDR2 SYDVKM. This CDR3 comprises 13 residues. The full variable domain, its missing parts supplied by reference TRBV28 and TRBJ2-1, is DVKVTQSSRYLVKRTGEKVFLECVQDMDHENMFWYRQDPGLGLRLIYFSYDVKMKEKGDIPEGYSVSREKKERFSLILESASTNQTSMYLCASSWYLEDEQFFGPGTRLTVL.

In DNA form, the CDR3 reads TGTGCCAGCAGTCCGACAGGGAGCTATGGCTACACCTTC. Its translation: CASSPTGSYGYTF. This sequence joins TRBV6-2 or TRBV6-3 and TRBJ1-2, with 7 bases identical to TRBD1. This CDR3 is built from 13 residues. From germline, CDR1 is MNHEY and CDR2 SVGEGT. V shed 5 bases, J shed 4 bases, and the junction held 4 bases outside the gene matches.

CDR3 protein: CASSLGTGDGEAFF. The CDR3, as DNA: TGTGCCAGCAGTTTGGGGACAGGGGATGGTGAAGCTTTCTTT. The gene calls are TRBV28 and TRBJ1-1; 10 bases match TRBD1. Germline-derived CDR1 and CDR2 are MDHEN and SYDVKM. J lost 7 bases, V lost 3 bases, and 5 bases had no gene match. The CDR3 covers 14 residues.

V is TRBV10-3 and J is TRBJ2-3, with 13 bases fitting TRBD2. V gave up 10 bases and J gave up 1 base; unmatched junction bases: 5. This CDR3 region has 15 residues. CDR1 is ENHRY, CDR2 SYGVKD, per germline. The CDR3 DNA is TGTGCCACCGAAGGACTAGCGGGAGGCACAGATACGCAGTATTTT. This sequence encodes CATEGLAGGTDTQYF.

The chain is built from TRBV19 and TRBJ1-1, with a possible D match to TRBD1 (5 bases). CDR3 length: 13 residues. Between the trimmed V and J ends, which lost 1 base and 4 bases, there was a span of 7 bases. Germline V CDR1 and CDR2: LNHDA, SQIVND (reference sequence). DNA of the CDR3: TGTGCCAGTAGTATAGCCCAGGGCACTGAAGCTTTCTTT. The encoded protein is CASSIAQGTEAFF. Full variable domain (missing parts from reference TRBV19 and TRBJ1-1): DGGITQSPKYLFRKEGQNVTLSCEQNLNHDAMYWYRQDPGQGLRLIYYSQIVNDFQKGDIAEGYSVSREKKESFPLTVTSAQKNPTAFYLCASSIAQGTEAFFGQGTRLTVV.

The chain links TRBV5-6 to TRBJ1-3, with TRBD1 identical over 7 bases. Germline V gene data show CDR1 as SGHDT and CDR2 as YYEEEE. The CDR3 has 15 amino acids. Trimming took 5 bases from V and 0 from J; bases not matched to a gene: 5. The CDR3 region is CASRRGRSSGNTIYF. In nucleotides, the CDR3 is TGTGCCAGCAGAAGGGGGCGGAGCTCTGGAAACACCATATATTTT.

In its sample, this clone was seen a few times. This chain uses TRBV3-1 (or the pseudogene TRBV3-2) with TRBJ2-2, with D tentatively TRBD2 (5 bases). V was trimmed by 0 bases and J by 7 bases, leaving 18 bases between them. This CDR3 comprises 17 residues. Germline values: CDR1 LGHDT, CDR2 YNNKEL (reference sequence). The CDR3 reads CASSQEKGGLEVGELFF. Written as DNA, the CDR3 is TGTGCCAGCAGCCAAGAAAAGGGTGGCCTGGAGGTCGGGGAGCTGTTTTTT.

J is TRBJ2-7 and V is TRBV28, with a tentative D call TRBD1 (5 bases). CDR1 is MDHEN, CDR2 SYDVKM, per germline. There are 15 residues in the CDR3. Trimming removed 5 bases from V and 2 bases from J, with 16 bases in between. Here the CDR3 DNA reads TGTGCCAGCAGTCCCGAGACAGCTCCAGCCTACGAGCAGTACTTC. This encodes CASSPETAPAYEQYF.

This clone occurred once. The chain has TRBV5-4 and TRBJ2-7, with 9 positions matching TRBD2. The junction had 13 bases not matched to a gene; V was cut back by 4 bases and J by 2 bases. Germline V CDR1 and CDR2: SGHNT, YYREEE (reference sequence). This CDR3 contains 17 residues. The CDR3 loop reads CASSPMAGGAGAYEQYF. CDR3 DNA sequence: TGTGCCAGCAGCCCCATGGCGGGAGGGGCCGGGGCCTACGAGCAGTACTTC.

The chain recombines TRBV19 with TRBJ1-2, with a weak D call TRBD1 (6 bases). Trimming took off 3 bases at V and 5 bases at J, with 13 bases between the two ends. This CDR3 is built from 14 residues. CDR1 and CDR2 from the germline V gene are LNHDA and SQIVND (reference sequence). The CDR3 sequence is CASSIGRGYYGYTF. In DNA form, the CDR3 reads TGTGCCAGTAGTATCGGCAGGGGATATTATGGCTACACCTTC.

This chain joins TRBV25-1 and TRBJ1-6, with D unclear. CDR1 is MGHDK and CDR2 is SYGVNS in the germline V gene. Trimming removed 5 bases from V and 7 bases from J, with 12 bases in between. This CDR3 spans 14 amino acids. The CDR3 region has the DNA TGTGCCAGCAGTCAGGCCGCGGGGAATTCACCCCTCCACTTT. Translation: CASSQAAGNSPLHF.

The chain couples TRBV9 to TRBJ1-3, with a tentative D call TRBD1 (6 bases). The V end was cut by 0 bases, the J end by 7 bases, with 11 bases between. Germline CDR1 is SGDLS and CDR2 is YYNGEE. This CDR3 has 14 amino acids. CDR3 in DNA: TGTGCCAGCAGCGTAGAGGGGGGGCCTAACACCATATATTTT. Translated, it gives CASSVEGGPNTIYF.

This sequence joins TRBV24-1 and TRBJ2-7; maybe TRBD2 (7 bases). V dropped 4 bases and J dropped 2 bases, with 17 bases sitting between them. The CDR3 has 16 residues. Germline V lookup: CDR1 KGHDR, CDR2 SFDVKD. CDR3 region: CATSDTTSRGPYEQYF. CDR3 nucleotide sequence: TGTGCCACCAGTGACACAACATCGCGGGGGCCCTACGAGCAGTACTTC.